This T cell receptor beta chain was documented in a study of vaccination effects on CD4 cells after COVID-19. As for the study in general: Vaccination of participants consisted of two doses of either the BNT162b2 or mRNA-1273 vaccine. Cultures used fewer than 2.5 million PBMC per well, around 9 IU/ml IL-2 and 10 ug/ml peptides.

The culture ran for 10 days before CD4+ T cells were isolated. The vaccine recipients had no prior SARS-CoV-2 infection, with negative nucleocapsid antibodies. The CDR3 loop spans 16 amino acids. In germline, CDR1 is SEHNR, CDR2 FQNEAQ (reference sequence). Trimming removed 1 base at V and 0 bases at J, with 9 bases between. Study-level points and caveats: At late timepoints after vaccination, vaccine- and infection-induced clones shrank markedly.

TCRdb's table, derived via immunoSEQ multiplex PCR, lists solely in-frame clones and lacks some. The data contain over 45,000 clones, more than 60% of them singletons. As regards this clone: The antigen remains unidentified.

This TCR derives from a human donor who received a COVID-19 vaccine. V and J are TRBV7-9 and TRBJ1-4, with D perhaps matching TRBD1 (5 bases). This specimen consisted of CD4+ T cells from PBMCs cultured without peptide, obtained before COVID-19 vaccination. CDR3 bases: TGTGCCAGCAGCTTAGGGATAGGGGCAACTAATGAAAAACTGTTTTTT. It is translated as CASSLGIGATNEKLFF.